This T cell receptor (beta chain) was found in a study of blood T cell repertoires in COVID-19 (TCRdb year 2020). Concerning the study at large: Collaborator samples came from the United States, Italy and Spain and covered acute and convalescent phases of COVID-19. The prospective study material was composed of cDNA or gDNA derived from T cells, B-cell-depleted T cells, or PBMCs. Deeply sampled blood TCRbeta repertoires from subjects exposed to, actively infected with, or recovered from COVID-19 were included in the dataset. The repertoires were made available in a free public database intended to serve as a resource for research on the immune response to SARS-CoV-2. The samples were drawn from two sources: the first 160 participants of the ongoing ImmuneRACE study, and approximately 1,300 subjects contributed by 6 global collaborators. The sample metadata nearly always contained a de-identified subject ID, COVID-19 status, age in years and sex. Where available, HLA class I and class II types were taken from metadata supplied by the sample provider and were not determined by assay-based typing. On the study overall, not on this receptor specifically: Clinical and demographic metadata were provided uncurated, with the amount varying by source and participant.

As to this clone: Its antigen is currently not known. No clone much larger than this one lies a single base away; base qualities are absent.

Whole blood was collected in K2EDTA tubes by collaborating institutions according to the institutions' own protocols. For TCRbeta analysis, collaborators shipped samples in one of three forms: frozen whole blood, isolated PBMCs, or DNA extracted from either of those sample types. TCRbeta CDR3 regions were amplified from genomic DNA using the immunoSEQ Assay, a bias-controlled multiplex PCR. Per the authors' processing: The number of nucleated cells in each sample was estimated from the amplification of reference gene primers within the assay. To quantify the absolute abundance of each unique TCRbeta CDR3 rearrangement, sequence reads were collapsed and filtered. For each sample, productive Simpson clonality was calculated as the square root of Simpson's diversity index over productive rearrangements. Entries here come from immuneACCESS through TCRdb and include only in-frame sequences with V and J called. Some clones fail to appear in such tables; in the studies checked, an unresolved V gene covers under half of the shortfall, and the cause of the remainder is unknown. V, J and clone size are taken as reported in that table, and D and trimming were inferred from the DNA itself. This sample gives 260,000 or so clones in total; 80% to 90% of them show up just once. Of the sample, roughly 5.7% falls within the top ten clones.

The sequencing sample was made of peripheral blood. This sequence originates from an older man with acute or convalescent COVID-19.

The DNA sequence reads TGTGCCAGCAGCTTAAGAGGGGGAGAAAGTCAGCCCCAGCATTTT. Translated, this is CASSLRGGESQPQHF. The chain is assembled from TRBV7-2 and TRBJ1-5; the D region possibly corresponds to TRBD1 (6 bases align). Relative to germline, V is 2 bases shorter and J is 6 bases shorter, with 14 bases between their ends. From its cysteine to its phenylalanine, the CDR3 spans 15 amino acids. The sequence is cut down to CDR3 DNA, 45 bases in frame from base 1. Via the germline V gene, CDR1 is SGHTA and CDR2 FQGNSA.